Shown below are 9 T cell receptor beta chains from a single sample sequenced in a study of blood T cell repertoires in COVID-19. Assay used: immunoSEQ multiplex PCR; TCRdb lists only in-frame clones, some missing. Found here are some 150,000 clones, 84% of them singletons; the top ten hold 4.5% to 6%. Sample: PBMCs or T cells enriched from blood (not recorded which). These receptors were taken from a woman in her forties or fifties who had been exposed to COVID-19.

The rearrangement uses TRBV6-1 and TRBJ2-1; 7 bases align to TRBD1. Trimming removed 2 bases from V and 15 bases from J; junction bases left unmatched: 13. CDR1 MNHNS and CDR2 SASEGT come from the germline V gene. The CDR3 runs to 14 residues. CDR3 residues: CASSELDRLSGRFF. The CDR3 region has the DNA TGTGCCAGCAGTGAACTGGACAGGCTTTCTGGACGGTTCTTC.

The genes are TRBV5-4 and TRBJ1-2; the match to TRBD1 covers 9 bases. CDR1 and CDR2 (germline): SGHNT, YYREEE (reference sequence). The V segment lost 5 bases and the J segment 8 bases; nucleotides outside the gene matches: 16. This CDR3 contains 16 residues. This CDR3 is CASRPRRDRERGGYTF. CDR3 DNA: TGTGCCAGCAGACCGCGCCGGGACAGGGAGAGGGGCGGCTACACCTTC.

CDR3 loop: CASSQDRDTEAFF. Here the CDR3 DNA reads TGCGCCAGCAGCCAAGATCGGGATACTGAAGCTTTCTTT. V is TRBV4-1 and J is TRBJ1-1; D not resolved. The CDR3 sequence is 13 residues long. The V gene's germline CDR1 is MGHRA and CDR2 YSYEKL. Trimming removed 0 bases at V and 5 bases at J, with 7 bases between.

DNA for the CDR3: TGTGCCAGCAGCTTGTCGGAGACAGGGGGCGCTGGCACTGAAGCTTTCTTT. Translation gives CASSLSETGGAGTEAFF. The chain is built from TRBV7-9 and TRBJ1-1; 10 bases align to TRBD1. J lost 4 bases, V lost 3 bases, and 11 bases had no gene match. CDR3 length equals 17 residues. Germline V gene lookup returns CDR1 SEHNR and CDR2 FQNEAQ (reference sequence). Based on the CDR3 plus reference TRBV7-9 and TRBJ1-1, the full variable domain is DTGVSQNPRHKITKRGQNVTFRCDPISEHNRLYWYRQTLGQGPEFLTYFQNEAQLEKSRLLSDRFSAERPKGSFSTLEIQRTEQGDSAMYLCASSLSETGGAGTEAFFGQGTRLTVV.

The V call is TRBV4-3, the J call TRBJ1-2, with TRBD1 matching 8 bases. This CDR3 region has 14 residues. CDR1 is LGHNA and CDR2 is YSLEER in the germline V gene. The ends lost 5 bases at V and 8 bases at J; junction bases unmatched: 10. The CDR3 DNA is TGCGCCAGCAGCGCCGCAGGGGGCGCCGTCGGCTACACCTTC. Its translation is CASSAAGGAVGYTF.

This clone was counted between two and nine times. The V call is TRBV3-1 (or the pseudogene TRBV3-2), the J call TRBJ2-3; TRBD1 matches 7 bases. This CDR3 spans 16 amino acids. Germline loops: CDR1 LGHDT, CDR2 YNNKEL (reference sequence). The trim removed 1 base at V and 1 base at J, leaving 5 bases unmatched. CDR3 sequence: CASSQAITGGTDTQYF. As DNA, the CDR3 is TGTGCCAGCAGCCAAGCAATTACAGGGGGCACAGATACGCAGTATTTT.

There are a few counts of this clone. The chain is built from TRBV11-2 and TRBJ2-7, with 9 nucleotides matching TRBD1. The V gene end was trimmed by 4 bases and the J gene end by 2 bases; junction bases not matched to a gene: 6. CDR3 size: 15 residues. Germline V gives CDR1 SGHAT, CDR2 FQNNGV. CDR3 sequence reads: CASSSLQGAAYEQYF. Here the CDR3 DNA reads TGTGCCAGCAGCTCTTTACAGGGGGCGGCCTACGAGCAGTACTTC.

This clone has a single count. The V and J genes are TRBV9 and TRBJ2-7; 7 bases are shared with TRBD2. V lost 4 bases and J lost 1; bases outside the gene matches: 11. The CDR3 consists of 16 residues. Germline V lookup: CDR1 SGDLS, CDR2 YYNGEE. CDR3 in amino acids: CASSPDLAATSYEQYF. The CDR3 coding sequence is TGTGCCAGCAGCCCAGACCTAGCGGCAACTTCCTACGAGCAGTACTTC. Combining the CDR3 with reference TRBV9 and TRBJ2-7 gives the whole variable domain DSGVTQTPKHLITATGQRVTLRCSPRSGDLSVYWYQQSLDQGLQFLIQYYNGEERAKGNILERFSAQQFPDLHSELNLSSLELGDSALYFCASSPDLAATSYEQYFGPGTRLTVT.

The rearrangement joins TRBV4-2 to TRBJ1-1; D is unresolved. V was cut by 1 base and J by 1 base, with 10 bases left in between. The CDR3 runs to 15 residues. Germline CDR1 LGHNA, CDR2 YNFKEQ. The CDR3 here is CASSQGQTGNTEAFF. The CDR3 DNA is TGTGCCAGCAGCCAAGGCCAAACTGGGAACACTGAAGCTTTCTTT.